This TCR beta chain was sequenced during a study of T-cell reconstitution after alpha-beta-depleted transplantation in children. This clonotype came up a few times. The CDR3 is 15 amino acids. V gave up 3 bases and J gave up 7 bases, with 13 bases separating them. Germline V gene sequence: CDR1 MGHDK, CDR2 SYGVNS. Unique molecular identifiers were used to barcode this TCRbeta library. TCRdb itself ran the PCR reads through MiXCR, one entry per CDR3 protein. The sample lists about 200,000 distinct CDR3 sequences; approximately 15% were seen once. The origin of this receptor is a human donor who donated a stem cell graft to a child with acute lymphoblastic leukemia. The starting material was PBMCs from the stem cell graft donor, obtained from the stem cell graft. The V and J genes are TRBV25-1 and TRBJ1-6; D call uncertain. CDR3 amino acids: CASSDGGRGNSPLHF. Written as DNA, the CDR3 is TGTGCCAGCAGTGATGGTGGCAGAGGAAATTCACCCCTCCACTTT.